The TCR beta chain described here comes from a study of CD8 T cells in ankylosing spondylitis. Study observations and caveats: Existing reports had already noted some motif variants in reactive arthritis synovial fluid and blood. Disease-linked clones bore a CD8+ phenotype and were relatively rare in peripheral blood. Apparently characteristic of ankylosing spondylitis blood was a TCR beta motif (about 8 highly homologous variants).

This clonotype has ten or more counts. Antigen specificity is unknown. Preparation of TCR beta libraries was done by quantitative 5'-RACE with molecular barcodes. MiXCR, run by TCRdb on the 5' RACE reads, gives a single entry per CDR3 protein. The sample carries about 140,000 distinct CDR3 sequences, roughly 8% recorded once. Per germline, CDR1 MNHEY and CDR2 SMNVEV (reference sequence). J was trimmed by 5 bases and V by 4 bases; bases with no gene match: 15. This CDR3 contains 17 residues. The sequence was obtained from a male donor with ankylosing spondylitis. Sample: synovial fluid, either unsorted or a sorted T cell fraction (not recorded which). The chain carries TRBV27 and TRBJ2-5; TRBD1 agrees at 8 bases. CDR3: CASSWGTIGTGVETQYF. In DNA form, the CDR3 reads TGTGCCAGCAGTTGGGGCACCATCGGGACAGGCGTGGAGACCCAGTACTTC.